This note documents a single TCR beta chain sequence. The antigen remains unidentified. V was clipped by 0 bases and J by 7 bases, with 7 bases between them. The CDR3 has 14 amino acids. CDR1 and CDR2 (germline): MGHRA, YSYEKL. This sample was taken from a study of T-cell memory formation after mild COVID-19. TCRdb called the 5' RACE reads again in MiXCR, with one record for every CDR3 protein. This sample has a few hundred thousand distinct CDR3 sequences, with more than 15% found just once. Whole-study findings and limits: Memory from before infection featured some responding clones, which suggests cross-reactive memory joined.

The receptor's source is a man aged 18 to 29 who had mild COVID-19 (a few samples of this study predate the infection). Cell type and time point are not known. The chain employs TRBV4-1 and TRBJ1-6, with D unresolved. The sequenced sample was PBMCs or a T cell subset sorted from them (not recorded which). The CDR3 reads CASSQDDRNSPLHF. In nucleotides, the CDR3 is TGCGCCAGCAGCCAAGATGACCGGAATTCACCCCTCCACTTT.